Given below is one TCR beta chain in context. In its sample, this clone was seen once. It has no known antigen specificity. Base qualities are missing; no much larger clone stands one base away. This specimen belongs to a study of T cell responses to AZD1222 COVID-19 vaccine (dated by TCRdb to 2020 to 2023). Looking at the study overall: A total of 233 trial participants underwent TCR sequencing, of whom some 210 received two doses of AZD1222 and about 26 received two doses of the MenACWY control vaccine. Trial participants were enrolled into age subgroups of 18-55, 56-69 and 70-plus years, which contained around 140, 26 and 57 TCR-sequenced participants, respectively. Overall study outcomes, separate from this receptor: Conclusions about previously exposed vaccinees are limited, since just five or six AZD1222 recipients were seropositive for SARS-CoV-2 at baseline. The whole spike protein was spanned by vaccine-associated CD4 TCRs, and dominant responses were seen in regions 160-218 and 743-854. Reportedly, close to half of the unique spike-specific TCRs recognized epitopes lying outside the regions that are mutated in the B.1.351 and B.1.1.7 variants. Participants were mostly white British and included more females than males, and it was suggested by the authors that clonal diversity may have been underestimated. Because no day 14 peak-response samples were available, repertoires were characterized only after the peak T cell response. A significant rise in spike-specific TCR breadth and depth was observed after two AZD1222 doses relative to day 0 and relative to MenACWY recipients. In the small 56-69-year group, the increase in depth fell short of significance, most likely because of low power.

The CDR3 regions of human TCRbeta chains were subjected to immunosequencing. On the study's bioinformatics: Repertoire TCRs were checked for matches against a reference library of SARS-CoV-2-specific TCRs that had been generated using the MIRA antigen-specificity platform. Breadth was defined as the fraction of unique TCRs that were SARS-CoV-2-associated, and depth was defined as the fraction of total T cells that were SARS-CoV-2-associated. Each spike-specific TCR was assigned to its reactive spike region and to a CD4 or CD8 class using the MIRA data. Log10-transformed breadth and depth values were compared by one-way ANOVA with Sidak's multiple comparisons tests. TCRdb provides this immuneACCESS table in a form limited to in-frame rearrangements. Some clones are lacking; in checked studies, under half of them reflect an unresolved V gene, and why the rest are absent is not known. The D gene and trimming were derived from the DNA, and the V and J assignments and clone size from that table. The sample table records around 88,000 clones; around 88% of these occur just once. Jointly, the top ten make up approximately 10% of the sample.

Sample time point, as interpreted from the label and publication: baseline before first vaccination. The intended sense of this specimen's treatment or condition label: meningococcal conjugate vaccine given as trial control. Vaccinee samples were obtained from the UK trials COV001 and COV002, which included a single-blind randomized controlled phase 2/3 trial of AZD1222 (ChAdOx1 nCoV-19) in healthy adults. For TCRbeta chain sequencing, PBMC samples from trial participants were taken at day 0 and at day 28 after the second dose. The CDR3 spans 16 residues, from the cysteine through the phenylalanine. Only the CDR3 portion is preserved as DNA: 48 bases, with reading frame beginning at the first base. CDR1 MDHEN and CDR2 SYDVKM were looked up in the germline V gene. V loses 2 bases of germline sequence and J loses 6 bases, and the interval between the two ends is 17 bases.

This clonotype was sampled from an adult in good health. This chain is built from TRBV28 and TRBJ1-5, and the D gene may be TRBD1, 6 bases matching. This specimen was peripheral blood, taken on day 0 of MenACWY control vaccination. CDR3 protein: CASSLGTGQSGQPQHF. The sequence in DNA is TGTGCCAGCAGTTTAGGTACAGGGCAATCGGGTCAGCCCCAGCATTTT.